A single sample gave rise to the 15 T cell receptor beta chains below, sequenced in a study of T cell responses to AZD1222 COVID-19 vaccine. Clones were sequenced by immunoSEQ multiplex PCR, and TCRdb holds only the in-frame ones, with some missing. The profile shows about 92,000 clones, 88% of them singletons. The sequences come from peripheral blood, collected on day 0 of MenACWY control vaccination. All receptors come from an adult in good health.

This chain links TRBV5-5 with TRBJ1-5; D unresolved. The V and J ends lost 4 bases and 0 bases respectively, with 17 bases between them. This CDR3 has 17 amino acids. Germline CDR1 and CDR2: SGHKS and YYEKEE (reference sequence). CDR3 in amino acids: CASSHVADTYSNQPQHF. CDR3 sequence (DNA): TGTGCCAGCAGCCACGTCGCAGATACCTATAGCAATCAGCCCCAGCATTTT. Full variable domain (remainder filled in from reference TRBV5-5 and TRBJ1-5): DAGVTQSPTHLIKTRGQQVTLRCSPISGHKSVSWYQQVLGQGPQFIFQYYEKEERGRGNFPDRFSARQFPNYSSELNVNALLLGDSALYLCASSHVADTYSNQPQHFGDGTRLSIL.

This rearrangement joins TRBV18 to TRBJ1-1, with TRBD1 as a possible D gene (6 bases). Per the germline V gene, CDR1 is KGHSH and CDR2 is LQKENI. V lost 1 base and J 4 bases, leaving 13 bases between the germline ends. CDR3 length: 15 residues. The CDR3 is CASSPLGGLSTEAFF. The CDR3 region has the DNA TGTGCCAGCTCACCACTGGGGGGGCTGAGCACTGAAGCTTTCTTT.

The gene calls are TRBV24-1 and TRBJ2-5; no clear D gene. The V end was cut by 2 bases, the J end by 4 bases, with 10 bases between. The CDR3 is 14 residues long. Looked up from germline, CDR1 is KGHDR and CDR2 is SFDVKD. The CDR3: CATSDSGPRETQYF. The CDR3 DNA reads as TGTGCCACCAGTGATTCCGGACCACGAGAGACCCAGTACTTC.

The rearrangement joins TRBV24-1 to TRBJ1-4; D possibly corresponds to TRBD1 (5 bases). Deletions cut 5 bases from V and 5 bases from J, with 8 bases between. The germline V gene has CDR1 KGHDR and CDR2 SFDVKD. The CDR3 contains 13 residues. In DNA form, the CDR3 reads TGTGCCACCAGTGCTGGGACGAATGAAAAACTGTTTTTT. Its protein product is CATSAGTNEKLFF.

The genes are TRBV30 and TRBJ2-4; D is perhaps TRBD2 (6 bases). The CDR3 has 12 residues. Trimming removed 3 bases at V and 15 bases at J, with 18 bases between. Germline V CDR1 and CDR2: GTSNPN, SVGIG (reference sequence). CDR3: CAWSARGKGRYF. The DNA for the CDR3 is TGTGCCTGGAGCGCCCGGGGGAAGGGGAGGTACTTC.

J is TRBJ1-5 and V is TRBV2; D perhaps matches TRBD1 (5 bases). Per the germline V gene, CDR1 is SNHLY and CDR2 is FYNNEI. CDR3 length: 15 amino acids. V lost 4 bases and J lost 6, with 16 bases in between. The CDR3 bases are TGTGCCAGCAGTGGAGGGACTGTCAGTCTTCAGCCCCAGCATTTT. It yields the protein CASSGGTVSLQPQHF.

The chain joins TRBV19 to TRBJ1-2; 8 bases are a match to TRBD1. The CDR3 has 17 residues. V lost 3 bases, J lost 7 bases, and 16 bases stayed unmatched. Germline CDR1 is LNHDA and CDR2 is SQIVND (reference sequence). CDR3 residues: CASSITGQGANLGGYTF. The CDR3 nucleotides are TGTGCCAGTAGTATCACTGGGCAGGGGGCAAATTTGGGTGGCTACACCTTC.

The V and J genes are TRBV9 and TRBJ2-7; D is perhaps TRBD1 (6 bases). Germline assignment: CDR1 SGDLS and CDR2 YYNGEE. The CDR3 extends over 14 amino acids. The germline V and J ends were trimmed by 0 bases and 2 bases, with 9 bases remaining between them. CDR3 in DNA: TGTGCCAGCAGCGTAGGCGCAGGGGCCTACGAGCAGTACTTC. Translated, it gives CASSVGAGAYEQYF.

CDR3 residues: CASSGPGDTQYF. DNA of the CDR3: TGTGCCAGCAGCGGACCCGGAGATACGCAGTATTTT. The chain recombines TRBV6-2 or TRBV6-3 with TRBJ2-3, with D unresolved. CDR3 size: 12 residues. The V end was cut by 6 bases, the J end by 5 bases, with 9 bases between. Looked up from germline, CDR1 is MNHEY and CDR2 is SVGEGT.

This chain connects TRBV3-1 (or the pseudogene TRBV3-2) to TRBJ2-5; 8 bases fit TRBD2. The junction had 10 bases not matched to a gene; V was cut back by 0 bases and J by 7 bases. This CDR3 region has 16 residues. Germline V gives CDR1 LGHDT, CDR2 YNNKEL (reference sequence). The CDR3 reads CASSQDWSGGAVTQYF. CDR3 bases: TGTGCCAGCAGCCAAGACTGGAGCGGGGGAGCCGTGACCCAGTACTTC.

There are many counts of this clone. The V and J genes are TRBV12-5 and TRBJ2-2; unclear D gene. The germline V gene encodes CDR1 LGHNT and CDR2 FRNRAP. The CDR3 is made up of 17 amino acids. Deletions cut 0 bases from V and 5 bases from J, with 16 bases between. The CDR3, as DNA: TGTGCTAGTGGTTTGGTACCCGGTGGAGCCTTGACCGGGGAGCTGTTTTTT. Encoded protein: CASGLVPGGALTGELFF.

This clone was seen once. The chain employs TRBV30 and TRBJ1-2; 7 bases agree with TRBD1. The germline V gene encodes CDR1 GTSNPN and CDR2 SVGIG (reference sequence). The J segment lost 5 bases and the V segment lost 2 bases, leaving 8 bases of the junction unmatched. This CDR3 has 14 residues. CDR3: CAWSTGGGRYGYTF. The CDR3 nucleotides are TGTGCCTGGAGTACGGGAGGGGGCCGGTATGGCTACACCTTC.

This clone occurred a few times. Other DNA variants within this sample encode the same CDR3. CDR3 bases: TGTGCCAGCAGTGACCCCAGGGGGTATTTACTCACTGAAGCTTTCTTT. As protein: CASSDPRGYLLTEAFF. The chain couples TRBV6-1 to TRBJ1-1, with TRBD1 matching over 7 bases. The trim removed 3 bases at V and 4 bases at J, leaving 11 bases unmatched. Germline lookup yields CDR1 MNHNS and CDR2 SASEGT. The CDR3 sequence is 16 residues long.

This chain links TRBV12-3 or TRBV12-4 with TRBJ2-5; TRBD2 might be the D (5 bases). The CDR3 consists of 13 residues. Trimming removed 2 bases at V and 5 bases at J, with 9 bases between. The CDR3 DNA is TGTGCCAGCAGTTTACAGGAGGTGGAGACCCAGTACTTC. Encoded protein: CASSLQEVETQYF.

This clone was detected only once. The chain has TRBV6-2 or TRBV6-3 and TRBJ2-7; 9 bases fit TRBD1. J gave up 1 base and V 5 bases, and 6 bases lay outside the gene matches. There are 15 residues in the CDR3. The germline gives CDR1 MNHEY, CDR2 SVGEGT. As DNA, the CDR3 is TGTGCCAGCAGTCGCTCCGGGACAGGGTCCTACGAGCAGTACTTC. Translated, it gives CASSRSGTGSYEQYF.